One sample yielded the 2 T cell receptor beta chains listed below, sequenced in a study of blood T cells in healthy people across ages. A second about 6 to 12 cycle PCR used barcoded and J-beta primers. TCRdb processed the 5' RACE reads anew with MiXCR; each CDR3 protein has one entry. The data hold under 1 million distinct CDR3 sequences, with 44% observed a single time. Sequencing was done on a sample of blood. The receptors were gathered from a man aged 55 to 70 in good health.

The chain recombines TRBV6-5 with TRBJ1-4, with 8 bases fitting TRBD1. This CDR3 spans 14 amino acids. The V gene's germline CDR1 is MNHEY and CDR2 SVGAGI. Unmatched junction bases numbered 9, after V lost 10 bases and J lost 5 bases. The CDR3 coding sequence is TGTGCCACCAGAGGGACAGGAAGAAATGAAAAACTGTTTTTT. It translates to CATRGTGRNEKLFF.

V and J are TRBV12-3 or TRBV12-4 and TRBJ1-5; 7 bases are shared with TRBD1. CDR3 size: 13 residues. Trimming took 6 bases from V and 10 from J; bases not matched to a gene: 9. The CDR3 here is CASSPGGARPQHF. CDR3 DNA: TGTGCCAGCAGCCCAGGGGGGGCACGCCCCCAGCATTTT.